Reported below is one T cell receptor beta chain. No antigen is known for it. UMIs containing a 6-nucleotide sample barcode were added via template switching. TCRalpha and TCRbeta cDNA underwent two nested PCRs of 16 and 9 cycles. TCRdb re-called the 5' RACE reads and shows each CDR3 protein once, DNA omitted. The table gives about 110,000 distinct CDR3 sequences; the top ten clones make up around 11% of it. CDR3 length equals 14 residues. Germline CDR1 LGHDT, CDR2 YNNKEL (reference sequence). This entry belongs to a study of monozygotic twins with inflammatory bowel disease. Findings and limits, study-wide: Relative to healthy twins, IBD patients had fewer clonotypes in common with others, a gap that was especially apparent with disease activity.

Someone took an approximately 2.5 ml blood sample from each of the donors. Sequences were obtained from blood. This sequence was found in a human donor with ulcerative colitis or Crohn's disease, or a healthy co-twin of an affected twin (not recorded which). This chain links TRBV3-1 with TRBJ1-1; checking the TCRdb D call of TRBD1 is not possible without DNA. CDR3: CASGPDRINTEAFF.